Each of the 21 T cell receptor beta chains below was sequenced from the same sample in a study of T cell repertoires in cytomegalovirus infection (dated by TCRdb to between 2017 and 2020). The sequencer was an Illumina HiSeq 1500. The public reads were quality trimmed at Q25 with fastp and then assembled into clones with MiXCR by TCRdb, keeping productive beta chains. Entries that share a CDR3 protein sequence are merged under the most common genes and DNA. This sample lists hundreds of thousands of distinct CDR3 sequences; 30% to 35% were detected once. The ten top clones hold about a sixth of the sample. These receptors have no identified antigens. What this sample's treatment or condition label stands for: in vitro stimulation with specific CMV peptide epitopes to enrich CMV-specific T cells. The sample consisted of cultured PBMCs, taken from culture after CMV antigen stimulation. The receptor source for this set is a human donor in good health (CMV status not recorded). Some clones in this sample may be carry-over from other donors' samples.

In this sample, this clonotype turned up a few times. The chain combines TRBV11-2 with TRBJ2-2, with a tentative D call TRBD2 (6 bases). Germline V gene sequence: CDR1 SGHAT, CDR2 FQNNGV. V was shortened by 5 bases and J by 6 bases, with 10 bases between the two germline ends. The CDR3 is 13 residues long. CDR3 DNA: TGTGCCAGCAGCAGGGAGGTATCCGGGGAGCTGTTTTTT. This sequence encodes CASSREVSGELFF.

This clonotype was counted a few times. This chain connects TRBV7-6 to TRBJ1-1; 9 nucleotides agree with TRBD1. The germline gives CDR1 SGHVS, CDR2 FNYEAQ. Trimming cost V 6 bases and J 7 bases; bases outside gene matches: 9. The CDR3 has 14 amino acids. CDR3 in amino acids: CASRAGTGLGEAFF. CDR3 DNA sequence: TGTGCCAGCAGAGCCGGGACAGGGTTGGGTGAAGCTTTCTTT.

The CDR3 here is CSAKVRGISYNEQFF. CDR3 coding DNA: TGCAGTGCTAAAGTTCGGGGTATTTCCTACAATGAGCAGTTCTTC. The rearrangement links TRBV20-1 to TRBJ2-1, with a tentative D call TRBD2 (5 bases). Germline lookup yields CDR1 DFQATT and CDR2 SNEGSKA (reference sequence). V was trimmed by 4 bases and J by 1 base, leaving 14 bases between them. CDR3 length equals 15 residues.

This clonotype occurred a few times. The rearrangement joins TRBV5-4 to TRBJ2-2, with 9 bases identical to TRBD1. CDR1 is SGHNT and CDR2 is YYREEE in the germline V gene (reference sequence). The CDR3 totals 16 residues. The junction had 6 bases not matched to a gene; V was cut back by 3 bases and J by 3 bases. CDR3 nucleotides: TGTGCCAGCAGCTGGGCGGACAGGGGCTACACCGGGGAGCTGTTTTTT. It codes for CASSWADRGYTGELFF.

The CDR3 spells CATSVSGQGSYEQYV. For the CDR3, the DNA is TGTGCCACCAGTGTATCGGGACAGGGGTCCTACGAGCAGTACGTC. The V and J genes are TRBV24-1 and TRBJ2-7; TRBD1 matches 10 bases. This CDR3 has 15 residues. CDR1 is KGHDR, CDR2 SFDVKD, per germline. V shed 5 bases and J 1 base; nucleotides not matched to a gene: 4.

This clonotype was detected only a few times. The gene calls are TRBV7-3 and TRBJ2-3; 8 nucleotides align to TRBD1. Trimming took 5 bases from V and 3 from J; bases not matched to a gene: 7. The germline CDR1 and CDR2 sequences are SGHTA and FQGTGA. The CDR3 covers 15 residues. The DNA for the CDR3 is TGTGCCAGCAGCCTGACAGGGGCGTCGACAGATACGCAGTATTTT. This translates into CASSLTGASTDTQYF.

This clonotype was counted a few times. The CDR3 DNA follows: TGTGCCACCACGACTAGTTGGGAGCAGTACGTC. It specifies CATTTSWEQYV. This rearrangement joins TRBV6-1 to TRBJ2-7; D perhaps matches TRBD2 (6 bases). Per germline, CDR1 MNHNS and CDR2 SASEGT. V lost 10 bases and J lost 7, with 14 bases in between. The CDR3 covers 11 residues.

This clonotype was recorded at least ten times. This chain uses TRBV7-9 with TRBJ2-1, with D unresolved. CDR3 length: 17 residues. Trimming took off 2 bases at V and 0 bases at J, with 14 bases between the two ends. Looked up from germline, CDR1 is SEHNR and CDR2 is FQNEAQ (reference sequence). The CDR3 loop is CASSLPRDGSSYNEQFF. DNA of the CDR3: TGTGCCAGCAGCTTACCCCGTGACGGTAGCTCCTACAATGAGCAGTTCTTC.

This clonotype was found a few times. This chain uses TRBV12-3 or TRBV12-4 with TRBJ2-4; D is tentatively TRBD1 or TRBD2 (5 bases each). This CDR3 is 11 amino acids long. The V end lost 3 bases, the J end lost 12 bases, and 9 bases lay between the germline ends. The CDR3, as DNA: TGTGCCAGCAGTTTCGGGACGAATCAGTACTTC. Amino acid sequence: CASSFGTNQYF.

This clonotype was observed at least ten times. V usage is TRBV7-2 and J usage is TRBJ2-3, with D unclear. The CDR3 is made up of 14 amino acids. From germline, CDR1 is SGHTA and CDR2 FQGNSA. V lost 5 bases to trimming and J lost 1 base, with 10 bases between them. The CDR3 sequence is CASSPARGTDTQYF. In DNA form, the CDR3 reads TGTGCCAGCAGCCCAGCACGGGGCACAGATACGCAGTATTTT.

At least ten counts were recorded for this clonotype. CDR3 sequence reads: CASSFGGGIQYF. CDR3 DNA: TGTGCCAGCAGCTTTGGCGGGGGGATTCAGTACTTC. The J gene is TRBJ2-4, the V gene TRBV7-9; 8 bases line up with TRBD2. Germline CDR1 SEHNR, CDR2 FQNEAQ (reference sequence). The CDR3 is 12 residues long. J gave up 10 bases and V 3 bases, and 2 bases lay outside the gene matches.

This clonotype was seen only a few times. The chain uses TRBV6-1 and TRBJ1-6; 9 bases match TRBD1. There are 16 residues in the CDR3. The germline CDR1 and CDR2 sequences are MNHNS and SASEGT. J gave up 4 bases and V 2 bases, and 3 bases lay outside the gene matches. Here the CDR3 DNA reads TGTGCCAGCAGTGAAACGGGACAGGGATATAATTCACCCCTCCACTTT. It encodes CASSETGQGYNSPLHF.

The CDR3 loop reads CASSQGPESYF. The CDR3 bases are TGTGCCAGCAGTCAAGGACCCGAGTCGTACTTC. The gene calls are TRBV6-6 and TRBJ2-7; the D is unclear. V lost 5 bases to trimming and J lost 12 bases, with 14 bases between them. The CDR3 sequence is 11 residues long. The germline V gene encodes CDR1 MNHNY and CDR2 SVGAGI (reference sequence).

This clonotype has at least ten counts. V is TRBV7-2 and J is TRBJ1-2; tentative D call: TRBD1 (6 bases). Germline CDR1 and CDR2: SGHTA and FQGNSA. Deletions cut 2 bases from V and 6 bases from J, with 34 bases between. The CDR3 spans 21 residues. The CDR3 DNA follows: TGTGCCAGCAGCTTATGGGTCCCGGGTTGGGGACAAAGCCCATCACTCGATGGCTACACCTTC. Translation: CASSLWVPGWGQSPSLDGYTF. The full variable domain, with the rest looked up from reference TRBV7-2 and TRBJ1-2, is GAGVSQSPSNKVTEKGKDVELRCDPISGHTALYWYRQSLGQGLEFLIYFQGNSAPDKSGLPSDRFSAERTGGSVSTLTIQRTQQEDSAVYLCASSLWVPGWGQSPSLDGYTFGSGTRLTVV.

This clonotype appeared many times. The rearrangement uses TRBV12-3 or TRBV12-4 and TRBJ1-5; maybe TRBD1 (6 bases). The CDR3 extends over 16 amino acids. The V gene lost 1 base and the J gene lost 1 base, with 11 bases spanning the gap. The CDR3 sequence is CASSLVGTGSNQPQHF. CDR3 coding DNA: TGTGCCAGCAGTTTAGTAGGCACAGGGAGCAATCAGCCCCAGCATTTT.

The V call is TRBV7-9, the J call TRBJ1-2; weak D call: TRBD1 (5 bases). This CDR3 is built from 18 residues. Trimming removed 3 bases at V and 4 bases at J, with 24 bases between. The V gene's germline CDR1 is SEHNR and CDR2 FQNEAQ (reference sequence). The CDR3: CASSFPGLGSFGGYGYTF. The CDR3 bases are TGTGCCAGCAGCTTCCCAGGGCTAGGTTCCTTTGGAGGCTATGGCTACACCTTC.

The CDR3 nucleotides read TGTGCCAGCAGTTTATACCTAGCGGGGGAGCAGTACTTC. Its translation is CASSLYLAGEQYF. The rearrangement uses TRBV28 and TRBJ2-7; 9 bases are shared with TRBD2. The CDR3 is 13 residues long. The V segment lost 1 base and the J segment 7 bases; nucleotides outside the gene matches: 2. The V gene's germline CDR1 is MDHEN and CDR2 SYDVKM.

The chain joins TRBV20-1 to TRBJ1-5, with D unclear. V was cut by 6 bases and J by 3 bases, with 9 bases left in between. Germline CDR1 DFQATT, CDR2 SNEGSKA (reference sequence). The CDR3 is made up of 12 amino acids. CDR3 sequence reads: CSAGRTNQPQHF. The CDR3 DNA follows: TGCAGTGCCGGCAGGACCAATCAGCCCCAGCATTTT.

This clonotype was seen a handful of times. The genes are TRBV20-1 and TRBJ2-7; TRBD2 aligns across 9 bases. CDR3 length: 14 amino acids. V was pared by 5 bases and J by 3 bases, with 8 bases of the junction left unmatched. CDR1 DFQATT and CDR2 SNEGSKA come from the germline V gene (reference sequence). The CDR3 region has the DNA TGCAGTGCTGCCCGACTAGCGGCCAACTACGAGCAGTACTTC. It is translated as CSAARLAANYEQYF.

The CDR3, as DNA: TGTGCCAGTAGTATTCTGGGAGGGGCGAGTGCTGAAGCTTTCTTT. It encodes CASSILGGASAEAFF. The chain combines TRBV19 with TRBJ1-1; tentative D call: TRBD1 (5 bases). The germline V gene has CDR1 LNHDA and CDR2 SQIVND (reference sequence). V was clipped by 3 bases and J by 6 bases, with 17 bases between them. This CDR3 is 15 amino acids long.

This clonotype has more than one count but fewer than ten. This chain joins TRBV11-1 and TRBJ1-2; maybe TRBD1 (6 bases). Trimming took off 5 bases at V and 3 bases at J, with 16 bases between the two ends. Germline V lookup: CDR1 SGHAT, CDR2 FQDESV (reference sequence). The CDR3 length is 15 residues. DNA of the CDR3: TGTGCCAGCAGCCCCACAGGGACGAAGGACTATGGCTACACCTTC. The encoded protein is CASSPTGTKDYGYTF.